The 12 T cell receptor beta chains below were found in one sample sequenced in a study of cytomegalovirus exposure and HLA in healthy donors. The PCR employed 60 Vbeta primers together with 13 Jbeta primers. Produced via immunoSEQ multiplex PCR; TCRdb's table is partial and in-frame only. The table records roughly 250,000 clones, almost 85% of them present only once. Material for sequencing was PBMCs. These receptors came from a woman in her thirties or forties in good health and CMV-seropositive.

The chain uses TRBV10-3 and TRBJ1-5; 9 bases fit TRBD1. This CDR3 comprises 16 residues. V was pared by 0 bases and J by 7 bases, with 7 bases of the junction left unmatched. Per the germline V gene, CDR1 is ENHRY and CDR2 is SYGVKD. The CDR3 nucleotides are TGTGCCATCAGTGAGTCGGTGGGGACAGGGAGCCAGCCCCAGCATTTT. As protein: CAISESVGTGSQPQHF.

The CDR3 coding sequence is TGTGCCAGCACCCCACGCGCGGGGGTCCCCTCTACCGGGGAGCTGTTTTTT. Protein product: CASTPRAGVPSTGELFF. The chain recombines TRBV5-8 with TRBJ2-2; 7 positions agree with TRBD2. The CDR3 runs to 17 residues. Germline V gene data show CDR1 as SGHTS and CDR2 as YDEGEE. J gave up 5 bases and V 6 bases, and 16 bases lay outside the gene matches.

The CDR3 here is CASSPLRDRNTEAFF. CDR3 in DNA: TGTGCCAGCAGTCCCCTACGGGACAGGAACACTGAAGCTTTCTTT. The chain employs TRBV27 and TRBJ1-1; 7 positions match TRBD1. CDR1 MNHEY and CDR2 SMNVEV come from the germline V gene (reference sequence). The CDR3 sequence is 15 residues long. With 5 bases clipped from V and 1 base from J, the junction kept 7 bases outside the gene matches.

This chain uses TRBV25-1 with TRBJ1-6; 7 bases agree with TRBD1. There are 18 residues in the CDR3. The germline V gene has CDR1 MGHDK and CDR2 SYGVNS. J lost 0 bases, V lost 4 bases, and 9 bases had no gene match. The chain's CDR3 is CASSARQGMGSYNSPLHF. The CDR3 nucleotides are TGTGCCAGCAGTGCTCGACAGGGAATGGGCTCCTATAATTCACCCCTCCACTTT.

The chain has TRBV18 and TRBJ2-1; D is possibly TRBD2 (6 bases). CDR1 KGHSH and CDR2 LQKENI come from the germline V gene. Trimming stripped 0 bases from V and 7 bases from J, with 19 bases between. The CDR3 loop spans 17 amino acids. The DNA of the CDR3 is TGTGCCAGCTCACCACCGGAAGAGGGCCGACTAGGGAATGAGCAGTTCTTC. This translates into CASSPPEEGRLGNEQFF.

This chain connects TRBV7-8 to TRBJ2-5, with 8 positions matching TRBD2. The better agreement between TRBJ2-7 and the DNA end casts doubt on the J call. Germline loops: CDR1 SGHVS, CDR2 FQNEAQ. The CDR3 consists of 16 residues. The CDR3 DNA reads TGTGCCAGCAGCTCCATAGCGGGAAAAGGAAGTTACGAGCAGTACTTC. Its translation is CASSSIAGKGSYEQYF.

The V call is TRBV5-6, the J call TRBJ2-2, with D tentatively TRBD2 (7 bases). Per germline, CDR1 SGHDT and CDR2 YYEEEE. This CDR3 is 16 amino acids long. Trimming removed 3 bases at V and 5 bases at J, with 17 bases between. CDR3 in DNA: TGTGCCAGCAGCTATCGCGGGAGAAGGGGGACCGGGGAGCTGTTTTTT. It translates to CASSYRGRRGTGELFF. The whole variable domain, filled in from reference TRBV5-6 and TRBJ2-2, reads DAGVTQSPTHLIKTRGQQVTLRCSPKSGHDTVSWYQQALGQGPQFIFQYYEEEERQRGNFPDRFSGHQFPNYSSELNVNALLLGDSALYLCASSYRGRRGTGELFFGEGSRLTVL.

This clone was detected only once. This rearrangement joins TRBV5-1 to TRBJ1-6; 7 nucleotides align to TRBD1. V shed 4 bases, J shed 6 bases, and the junction held 7 bases outside the gene matches. The CDR3 contains 15 residues. Germline loops: CDR1 SGHRS, CDR2 YFSETQ. The CDR3 coding sequence is TGCGCCAGCAGCCGAGCCGGGACAGCTAATTCACCCCTCCACTTT. It is translated as CASSRAGTANSPLHF.

V gene TRBV19 combines with J gene TRBJ2-1, with TRBD2 identical over 9 bases. V was pared by 0 bases and J by 9 bases, with 3 bases of the junction left unmatched. Germline assignment: CDR1 LNHDA and CDR2 SQIVND (reference sequence). The CDR3 is 14 amino acids. The CDR3 loop is CASSIDPSGIEQFF. CDR3 nucleotide sequence: TGTGCCAGTAGTATAGACCCTAGCGGGATTGAGCAGTTCTTC.

This chain joins TRBV7-9 and TRBJ1-4; TRBD1 matches at 9 bases. The germline V gene encodes CDR1 SEHNR and CDR2 FQNEAQ (reference sequence). CDR3 length: 15 amino acids. With V trimmed by 6 bases and J by 6 bases, 8 bases remained unmatched. The CDR3 DNA follows: TGTGCCAGCAGGGGACCGACAGGGGGGTATGAAAAACTGTTTTTT. Translated: CASRGPTGGYEKLFF.

The chain combines TRBV6-5 with TRBJ2-1; D possibly corresponds to TRBD2 (6 bases). V lost 0 bases and J 6 bases, leaving 12 bases between the germline ends. This CDR3 contains 15 residues. Germline V CDR1 and CDR2: MNHEY, SVGAGI. The CDR3 nucleotides are TGTGCCAGCAGTTACTCGAGTAGCGGAGGCAATGAGCAGTTCTTC. This translates into CASSYSSSGGNEQFF.

J is TRBJ2-3 and V is TRBV30; 12 bases agree with TRBD2. J gave up 3 bases and V 1 base, and 5 bases lay outside the gene matches. The V gene's germline CDR1 is GTSNPN and CDR2 SVGIG (reference sequence). This CDR3 has 16 amino acids. The DNA for the CDR3 is TGTGCCTGGAGTGGGGGGCTAGCGGGAGGGACAGATACGCAGTATTTT. As protein: CAWSGGLAGGTDTQYF. Full variable domain (remainder filled in from reference TRBV30 and TRBJ2-3): SQTIHQWPATLVQPVGSPLSLECTVEGTSNPNLYWYRQAAGRGLQLLFYSVGIGQISSEVPQNLSASRPQDRQFILSSKKLLLSDSGFYLCAWSGGLAGGTDTQYFGPGTRLTVL.